The 12 T cell receptor beta chains given below trace back to one sample, sequenced in a study of CXCR3-negative and CXCR3-positive naive CD8 T cells. The study made its TRB cDNA libraries by 5' RACE, adding UMI labels. TCRdb reprocessed the 5' RACE reads and keeps a single row for each CDR3 protein, giving no DNA. In total, the table holds about 80,000 distinct CDR3 sequences. The sample taken for sequencing was naive CXCR3- CD8+ T cells from blood. The subset: CD45RO-CCR7+CD27+CD95- naive CD8+ T cells lacking CXCR3 (TNR3-). Receptor source: a human donor in good health. Some clones in this sample may be carry-over from other donors' samples.

This chain uses TRBV15 with TRBJ2-7. CDR1 LNHNV and CDR2 YYDKDF come from the germline V gene (reference sequence). The CDR3 is 15 amino acids. This chain's CDR3 is CATSRATERDYEQYF.

CDR3 residues: CASSIGPRSYEQYF. The chain combines TRBV19 with TRBJ2-7; TCRdb reports TRBD2, a call that lacks DNA to check it against. Germline V gives CDR1 LNHDA, CDR2 SQIVND (reference sequence). CDR3 length: 14 residues.

This sequence joins TRBV6-2 or TRBV6-3 and TRBJ2-2; TCRdb selects TRBD1, and the lack of DNA leaves this call unchecked. CDR1 MNHEY and CDR2 SVGEGT come from the germline V gene. CDR3 length equals 16 residues. This CDR3 reads CASTHSGGQNTGELFF.

The rearrangement links TRBV19 to TRBJ2-7; TCRdb's D call of TRBD1 is untestable without DNA. Germline V lookup: CDR1 LNHDA, CDR2 SQIVND (reference sequence). This CDR3 contains 16 residues. CDR3 in amino acids: CASSIGRREGNYEQYF.

The chain combines TRBV6-6 with TRBJ2-1; TCRdb selects TRBD1, and the lack of DNA leaves this call unchecked. The CDR3 runs to 12 residues. In germline, CDR1 is MNHNY, CDR2 SVGAGI (reference sequence). The CDR3 spells CASMGGGSEQFF.

The genes are TRBV10-3 and TRBJ2-3; TCRdb's assignment of TRBD1 cannot be checked, as there is no DNA. Germline V gene lookup returns CDR1 ENHRY and CDR2 SYGVKD. This CDR3 spans 14 amino acids. This CDR3 reads CAISGQGDTDTQYF.

This chain connects TRBV7-9 to TRBJ2-1; the D call from TCRdb, TRBD1, cannot be confirmed without DNA. CDR3 length: 14 residues. Germline loops: CDR1 SEHNR, CDR2 FQNEAQ (reference sequence). CDR3 loop: CASISRGAYNEQFF.

The chain carries TRBV12-3 or TRBV12-4 and TRBJ2-1; the TRBD1 assignment by TCRdb is unverifiable without DNA. The CDR3 length is 16 residues. This CDR3 reads CASFGSLSVTHNEQFF.

V and J are TRBV28 and TRBJ2-2; TCRdb indicates TRBD2, and absent DNA this call remains unverified. This CDR3 contains 16 residues. The germline CDR1 and CDR2 sequences are MDHEN and SYDVKM. CDR3 amino acids: CASSYEREGVLGELFF.

The V call is TRBV29-1, the J call TRBJ1-5. There are 13 residues in the CDR3. Germline-derived CDR1 and CDR2 are SQVTM and ANQGSEA. The chain's CDR3 is CSVAEGNGQPQHF.

V usage is TRBV11-2 and J usage is TRBJ2-2. The CDR3 is 13 amino acids. Germline V CDR1 and CDR2: SGHAT, FQNNGV. The CDR3: CASRGMGLGELFF. Supplemented by reference TRBV11-2 and TRBJ2-2, the full variable domain reads EAGVAQSPRYKIIEKRQSVAFWCNPISGHATLYWYQQILGQGPKLLIQFQNNGVVDDSQLPKDRFSAERLKGVDSTLKIQPAKLEDSAVYLCASRGMGLGELFFGEGSRLTVL.

The V call is TRBV4-1, the J call TRBJ2-5; TCRdb's D call of TRBD2 is untestable without DNA. The CDR3 has 17 amino acids. The germline V gene encodes CDR1 MGHRA and CDR2 YSYEKL. CDR3 amino acids: CASSLHGLAETQETQYF.